The entry below describes one T cell receptor (beta chain). This entry belongs to a study of T-cell reconstitution after alpha-beta-depleted transplantation in children. The CDR3 is 15 amino acids. V was cut by 5 bases and J by 1 base, with 15 bases left in between. It was with unique molecular identifiers that the TCRbeta library was prepared. TCRdb recomputed calls from the PCR reads with MiXCR, one row per CDR3 protein. This table holds around 410,000 distinct CDR3 sequences, 11% found once. The specimen was PBMCs from the stem cell graft donor, collected from the stem cell graft. The chain has TRBV12-3 or TRBV12-4 and TRBJ2-7, with D possibly matching TRBD1 (6 bases). The receptor comes from a human donor who donated a stem cell graft to a child with acute myeloid leukemia. In nucleotides, the CDR3 is TGTGCCAGCAGTCCTCGGACAGCTTATTCCTACGAGCAGTACTTC. Its protein product is CASSPRTAYSYEQYF.